The source of this T cell receptor (beta chain) is a study of T cell repertoires in cytomegalovirus infection. CDR1 is ENHRY and CDR2 is SYGVKD in the germline V gene. V was clipped by 7 bases and J by 2 bases, with 12 bases between them. The CDR3 length is 13 residues. TCRdb redid the calling of the reads with MiXCR, one entry per CDR3 protein. The table has some 600,000 distinct CDR3 sequences, 24% seen once. The sample taken for sequencing was CD8+ T cells from PBMCs. This clonotype was obtained from a human donor in good health (CMV status not recorded). Some clones in this sample may be carry-over from other donors' samples. The chain is built from TRBV10-3 and TRBJ2-7; tentatively, D is TRBD2 (5 bases). Here the CDR3 DNA reads TGTGCCATCAACGGACCGGGGACCTACGAGCAGTACTTC. This sequence encodes CAINGPGTYEQYF.